This T cell receptor beta chain was captured in a study of T-cell memory formation after mild COVID-19. Study-wide background: TCR clusters were mostly confined to one donor each.

Germline V gene lookup returns CDR1 KGHSH and CDR2 LQKENI. The CDR3 consists of 15 residues. Trimming cost V 2 bases and J 9 bases; bases outside gene matches: 8. Notes on the study in general: Some SARS-CoV-2-responding clones were already detected in memory before infection. Of the contracting clones, CD4+ ones lay mainly in CM and EM, and CD8+ ones in EMRA.

Employing constant-segment primers, 5'RACE generated TCR alpha and TCR beta cDNA libraries bearing sample barcodes and UMIs. TCRdb independently ran MiXCR on the 5' RACE reads; one entry per CDR3 protein. The sample includes hundreds of thousands of distinct CDR3 sequences, approximately 15% seen only once; the top ten take 22%. This clonotype was seen a handful of times. The antigen is not known. The genes are TRBV18 and TRBJ2-3; the match to TRBD1 covers 10 bases. This clonotype was obtained from a man aged 18 to 29 who had mild COVID-19 (a few samples of this study predate the infection). Cell type and time point are not known. The sequencing sample was made of PBMCs or a T cell subset sorted from them (not recorded which). CDR3: CASSPATGGFDTQYF. The CDR3 coding sequence is TGTGCCAGCTCACCAGCGACAGGGGGCTTCGACACGCAGTATTTT.